A single sample is the source of the 20 T cell receptor beta chains below, sequenced in a study of blood T cells in healthy people across ages. A second roughly 6 to 11 cycle PCR used barcoded and J-beta primers. TCRdb re-called the 5' RACE reads with MiXCR, one entry per CDR3 protein. The sample holds 600,000 or so distinct CDR3 sequences; roughly 21% are singletons and the top ten take 3.6%. What was sequenced was blood. These receptor sequences come from a man in his 70s in good health.

The chain joins TRBV29-1 to TRBJ1-1; D gene uncertain. The CDR3 is 10 residues long. The V and J ends lost 3 bases and 4 bases respectively, with 3 bases between them. Per germline, CDR1 SQVTM and CDR2 ANQGSEA. The CDR3 DNA is TGCAGCGTTGAGGGCACTGAAGCTTTCTTT. Translated, it gives CSVEGTEAFF.

J is TRBJ1-6 and V is TRBV20-1; TRBD1 agrees at 10 bases. The CDR3 has 15 residues. V dropped 6 bases and J dropped 6; count of bases not matched to a gene: 8. CDR1 and CDR2 from the germline V gene are DFQATT and SNEGSKA (reference sequence). CDR3 protein: CSAITGQGRNSPLHF. CDR3 coding DNA: TGCAGTGCCATTACGGGACAGGGGCGTAATTCACCCCTCCACTTT.

The rearrangement links TRBV13 to TRBJ2-2, with 10 bases that match TRBD2. With V trimmed by 2 bases and J by 7 bases, 7 bases remained unmatched. CDR1 is PRHDT, CDR2 FYEKMQ, per germline (reference sequence). CDR3 length: 16 residues. CDR3 sequence: CASSLHLAGEVGELFF. DNA for the CDR3: TGTGCCAGCAGCTTACATCTAGCGGGAGAGGTCGGGGAGCTGTTTTTT. The full variable domain, rest sourced from reference TRBV13 and TRBJ2-2, is AAGVIQSPRHLIKEKRETATLKCYPIPRHDTVYWYQQGPGQDPQFLISFYEKMQSDKGSIPDRFSAQQFSDYHSELNMSSLELGDSALYFCASSLHLAGEVGELFFGEGSRLTVL.

This clonotype has just a few counts. The chain joins TRBV20-1 to TRBJ2-5; maybe TRBD2 (5 bases). V was pared by 0 bases and J by 5 bases, with 16 bases between. Germline lookup yields CDR1 DFQATT and CDR2 SNEGSKA (reference sequence). This CDR3 is 15 amino acids long. The CDR3 coding sequence is TGCAGTGCTAGAGATGGGTCGGCTAGCCGGGAGACCCAGTACTTC. Translating it yields CSARDGSASRETQYF.

The CDR3 region is CASSLGGGANVLTF. CDR3 coding DNA: TGTGCCAGCAGCTTAGGAGGTGGGGCCAACGTCCTGACTTTC. The rearrangement joins TRBV7-3 to TRBJ2-6, with a possible D match to TRBD2 (5 bases). The CDR3 runs to 14 residues. Per germline, CDR1 SGHTA and CDR2 FQGTGA. V lost 2 bases, J lost 3 bases, and 5 bases lay in between.

V is TRBV11-2 and J is TRBJ2-5; weak D call: TRBD2 (7 bases). The DNA end lines up better with TRBJ2-1; the J call may be wrong. The CDR3 covers 13 residues. Looked up from germline, CDR1 is SGHAT and CDR2 is FQNNGV. The CDR3 nucleotides are TGTGCCAGCACCCGGGGGCGGGAGTATGAGCAGTTCTTC. It translates to CASTRGREYEQFF.

In its sample, this clonotype was seen a few times. The genes are TRBV18 and TRBJ2-1; 8 bases are a match to TRBD2. V lost 3 bases, J lost 0 bases, and 4 bases stayed unmatched. Germline loops: CDR1 KGHSH, CDR2 LQKENI. The CDR3 runs 16 residues. CDR3 coding DNA: TGTGCCAGCTCACCCGTTAGCGGGAACTCCTACAATGAGCAGTTCTTC. Its protein is CASSPVSGNSYNEQFF.

The rearrangement links TRBV6-5 to TRBJ1-3; D gene uncertain. V lost 3 bases and J 5 bases, leaving 2 bases between the germline ends. Germline CDR1 reads MNHEY; CDR2 reads SVGAGI. The CDR3 is 11 residues long. The CDR3 nucleotides are TGTGCCAGCAGTTATAGAAACACCATATATTTT. It yields the protein CASSYRNTIYF.

The rearrangement joins TRBV24-1 to TRBJ2-3; 14 bases fit TRBD2. The ends lost 7 bases at V and 3 bases at J; junction bases unmatched: 8. The CDR3 spans 17 residues. The germline V gene encodes CDR1 KGHDR and CDR2 SFDVKD. CDR3 DNA sequence: TGTGCCACCAGCCCGGGACTAGCGGGAGTCGATACAGATACGCAGTATTTT. It translates to CATSPGLAGVDTDTQYF.

The chain links TRBV4-2 to TRBJ1-3; no firm D call. The V gene lost 0 bases and the J gene lost 0 bases, with 9 bases spanning the gap. CDR1 and CDR2 from the germline V gene are LGHNA and YNFKEQ. CDR3 length: 16 amino acids. CDR3 residues: CASSQERIYSGNTIYF. CDR3 nucleotides: TGTGCCAGCAGCCAAGAGCGGATATACTCTGGAAACACCATATATTTT.

The chain has TRBV6-2 or TRBV6-3 and TRBJ2-7; TRBD1 matches 10 bases. This CDR3 region has 15 residues. The J segment lost 3 bases and the V segment lost 4 bases, leaving 6 bases of the junction unmatched. Germline V gene lookup returns CDR1 MNHEY and CDR2 SVGEGT. The chain's CDR3 is CASSFRTGGRYEQYF. The CDR3, as DNA: TGTGCCAGCAGTTTCAGGACAGGGGGTCGCTACGAGCAGTACTTC.

Of note for this clonotype: Since no conserved phenylalanine or tryptophan closes the CDR3, a read error is the likely cause. The V call is TRBV20-1, the J call TRBJ2-1; 9 nucleotides align to TRBD2. Losses at the gene ends were 5 bases for V and 6 bases for J; bases not matched to a gene: 14. The CDR3 is 16 amino acids. Per the germline V gene, CDR1 is DFQATT and CDR2 is SNEGSKA (reference sequence). The CDR3 coding sequence is TGCAGTGCTCCTAACCAGGGTAGCGGGAGTCGCAATGAGCAGTTCCTC. Translated, it gives CSAPNQGSGSRNEQFL.

This clonotype came up a few times. This chain joins TRBV25-1 and TRBJ1-5; D is perhaps TRBD1 (5 bases). CDR1 MGHDK and CDR2 SYGVNS come from the germline V gene. This CDR3 spans 12 amino acids. The germline V and J ends were trimmed by 3 bases and 12 bases, with 12 bases remaining between them. CDR3 region: CASSEPSGIQHF. CDR3 bases: TGTGCCAGCAGTGAGCCCTCAGGGATCCAGCATTTT.

The V and J genes are TRBV5-1 and TRBJ2-4, with D possibly TRBD1 on 6 matching bases. The V and J ends lost 2 bases and 7 bases respectively, with 16 bases between them. There are 15 residues in the CDR3. CDR1 is SGHRS and CDR2 is YFSETQ in the germline V gene. Written as DNA, the CDR3 is TGCGCCAGCAGCTTCGGGGACAAAATTTGGAACATTCAGTACTTC. This translates into CASSFGDKIWNIQYF. The whole variable domain, filled in from reference TRBV5-1 and TRBJ2-4, reads KAGVTQTPRYLIKTRGQQVTLSCSPISGHRSVSWYQQTPGQGLQFLFEYFSETQRNKGNFPGRFSGRQFSNSRSEMNVSTLELGDSALYLCASSFGDKIWNIQYFGAGTRLSVL.

V and J are TRBV7-2 and TRBJ2-5, with 7 positions matching TRBD1. CDR1 is SGHTA, CDR2 FQGNSA, per germline. Trimming took 5 bases from V and 3 from J; bases not matched to a gene: 6. This CDR3 contains 14 residues. The CDR3 DNA follows: TGTGCCAGCAGCCGACAGGGCCTCGAAGAGACCCAGTACTTC. Translating gives CASSRQGLEETQYF.

This clonotype was counted only a few times. The chain carries TRBV20-1 and TRBJ2-5; D unresolved. CDR1 and CDR2 (germline): DFQATT, SNEGSKA (reference sequence). Trimming cost V 0 bases and J 11 bases, with 13 bases left between them. The CDR3 totals 12 residues. The DNA for the CDR3 is TGCAGTGCTAGAGAAACGGCCGAGGAGCAGTACTTC. It codes for CSARETAEEQYF.

This clonotype was recorded a few times. The chain carries TRBV18 and TRBJ2-2, with a possible D match to TRBD1 (6 bases). The CDR3 is made up of 16 amino acids. Trimming removed 5 bases at V and 3 bases at J, with 16 bases between. The germline V gene has CDR1 KGHSH and CDR2 LQKENI. CDR3 DNA sequence: TGTGCCAGCTCAAAGACCGGGACAACCTACACCGGGGAGCTGTTTTTT. It specifies CASSKTGTTYTGELFF.

This clonotype was counted only a few times. The chain couples TRBV4-3 to TRBJ2-3, with 9 positions matching TRBD1. CDR1 is LGHNA and CDR2 is YSLEER in the germline V gene. The CDR3 has 15 residues. V was pared by 2 bases and J by 3 bases, with 3 bases of the junction left unmatched. CDR3 nucleotide sequence: TGCGCCAGCAGCCAACGGGACAGGGTGACAGATACGCAGTATTTT. Its translation is CASSQRDRVTDTQYF.

The chain uses TRBV9 and TRBJ2-5, with 8 bases lining up with TRBD2. The CDR3 runs to 17 residues. The V segment lost 3 bases and the J segment 2 bases; nucleotides outside the gene matches: 12. CDR1 SGDLS and CDR2 YYNGEE come from the germline V gene. The CDR3 loop is CASSGGIDGREQETQYF. CDR3 bases: TGTGCCAGCAGCGGAGGGATAGACGGGAGGGAGCAAGAGACCCAGTACTTC.

The V call is TRBV28, the J call TRBJ2-7, with D uncertain. Per the germline V gene, CDR1 is MDHEN and CDR2 is SYDVKM. The CDR3 runs to 11 residues. V was shortened by 7 bases and J by 4 bases, with 8 bases between the two germline ends. The CDR3 nucleotides read TGTGCCAGCACCTGGGGTTACGAGCAGTACTTC. Protein sequence: CASTWGYEQYF.